This T cell receptor (beta chain) stems from a study of control samples from healthy donors and cancer patients. Germline CDR1 reads LGHNA; CDR2 reads YSLEER. The CDR3 has 17 amino acids. V lost 0 bases and J lost 3, with 17 bases in between. Method: immunoSEQ multiplex PCR; TCRdb's copy keeps in-frame clones and lacks some. This table has around 100,000 clones, about 90% appearing once. This receptor was obtained from a woman between 50 and 59 years old in good health. The sequencing input was blood. The chain links TRBV4-3 to TRBJ1-1; D not certain. The CDR3 nucleotides are TGCGCCAGCAGCCAAGATCACGTTTCCGACGCCGACACTGAAGCTTTCTTT. Its translation: CASSQDHVSDADTEAFF.